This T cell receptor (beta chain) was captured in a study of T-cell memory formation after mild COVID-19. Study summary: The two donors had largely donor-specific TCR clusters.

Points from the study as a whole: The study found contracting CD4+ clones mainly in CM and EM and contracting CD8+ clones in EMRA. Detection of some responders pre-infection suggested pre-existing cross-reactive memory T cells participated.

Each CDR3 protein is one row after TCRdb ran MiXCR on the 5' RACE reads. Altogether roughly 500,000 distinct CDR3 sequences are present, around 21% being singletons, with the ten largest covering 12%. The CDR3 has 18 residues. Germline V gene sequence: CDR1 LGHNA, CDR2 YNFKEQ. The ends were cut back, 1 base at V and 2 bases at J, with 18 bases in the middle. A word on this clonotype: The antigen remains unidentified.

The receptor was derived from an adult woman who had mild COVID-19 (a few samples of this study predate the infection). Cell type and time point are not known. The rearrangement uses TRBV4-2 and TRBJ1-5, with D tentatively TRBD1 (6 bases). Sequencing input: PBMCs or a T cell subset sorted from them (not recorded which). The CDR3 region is CASSQGDSGGLGNQPQHF. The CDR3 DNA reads TGTGCCAGCAGCCAAGGTGATTCGGGGGGCCTCGGCAATCAGCCCCAGCATTTT.